These 15 T cell receptor beta chains were all obtained from the same sample, sequenced in a study of blood T cell repertoires in COVID-19. The assay was immunoSEQ multiplex PCR, and TCRdb's table has in-frame clones only and misses some. In the table there are about 180,000 clones, roughly nine tenths of which are singletons. The source material was PBMCs or T cells enriched from blood (not recorded which). The receptor set was obtained from a human donor with acute COVID-19. The donor label of this sample is uncertain.

This clone was counted once. The chain carries TRBV3-1 (or the pseudogene TRBV3-2) and TRBJ2-2; D perhaps matches TRBD2 (7 bases). CDR1 is LGHDT, CDR2 YNNKEL, per germline (reference sequence). V was trimmed by 8 bases and J by 5 bases, leaving 15 bases between them. This CDR3 has 14 residues. CDR3 coding DNA: TGTGCCAGCTCCCAGAGGGGGGGGACCGGGGAGCTGTTTTTT. Residues: CASSQRGGTGELFF.

The J gene is TRBJ2-3, the V gene TRBV3-1 (or the pseudogene TRBV3-2); a possible D gene is TRBD1 (6 bases). The length of the CDR3 is 15 residues. Per the germline V gene, CDR1 is LGHDT and CDR2 is YNNKEL (reference sequence). Trimming pared 0 bases from V and 1 base from J, leaving 8 bases between. CDR3 sequence (DNA): TGTGCCAGCAGCCAAGATCACAGGGGCACAGATACGCAGTATTTT. It codes for CASSQDHRGTDTQYF.

Turning to this clone: At one boundary the junction diverges from the germline segment, which might be a read error. The J gene is TRBJ2-1, the V gene TRBV3-1 (or the pseudogene TRBV3-2); possible D gene TRBD1, 6 bases. Per the germline V gene, CDR1 is LGHDT and CDR2 is YNNKEL (reference sequence). This CDR3 contains 13 residues. CDR3 DNA sequence: TGTGCCAGCCGCCAGGCGTCCGGGACAGAGCAGTTCTTC. Its translation: CASRQASGTEQFF.

The chain joins TRBV19 to TRBJ1-2, with 10 bases lining up with TRBD1. The CDR3 is made up of 16 amino acids. Trimming at V came to 0 bases and at J to 2 bases, leaving 3 bases not matched to a gene. Germline CDR1 and CDR2: LNHDA and SQIVND (reference sequence). Here the CDR3 reads CASSIDRTGGNYGYTF. As DNA, the CDR3 is TGTGCCAGTAGTATAGATCGGACAGGGGGGAACTATGGCTACACCTTC.

The chain has TRBV5-1 and TRBJ1-1; D is unresolved. The CDR3 is 14 residues long. CDR1 SGHRS and CDR2 YFSETQ come from the germline V gene. The V gene lost 2 bases and the J gene lost 0 bases, with 8 bases spanning the gap. CDR3 region: CASSLMRVNTEAFF. The CDR3, as DNA: TGCGCCAGCAGCTTAATGAGGGTGAACACTGAAGCTTTCTTT. Variable domain in full (rest from reference TRBV5-1 and TRBJ1-1): KAGVTQTPRYLIKTRGQQVTLSCSPISGHRSVSWYQQTPGQGLQFLFEYFSETQRNKGNFPGRFSGRQFSNSRSEMNVSTLELGDSALYLCASSLMRVNTEAFFGQGTRLTVV.

The CDR3 nucleotides read TGCAGCGTTGGGGACAGGGGCATGAACACTGAAGCTTTCTTT. Encoded protein: CSVGDRGMNTEAFF. V usage is TRBV29-1 and J usage is TRBJ1-1, with 10 positions matching TRBD1. Germline assignment: CDR1 SQVTM and CDR2 ANQGSEA. V lost 4 bases to trimming and J lost 0 bases; unmatched junction nucleotides: 2. The length of the CDR3 is 14 residues.

This clone was observed a single time. The chain uses TRBV7-2 and TRBJ2-7, with D possibly being TRBD1 (5 bases). The CDR3 has 12 amino acids. The germline gives CDR1 SGHTA, CDR2 FQGNSA. With 6 bases removed from V and 3 bases from J, the gap between germline ends came to 9 bases. The CDR3 DNA sequence: TGTGCCAGCAGTTCAGGGTACTACGAGCAGTACTTC. Translation gives CASSSGYYEQYF.

There are many counts of this clone. The V call is TRBV2, the J call TRBJ1-2; TRBD1 matches at 8 bases. Germline values: CDR1 SNHLY, CDR2 FYNNEI. The CDR3 has 13 amino acids. The V gene end was trimmed by 7 bases and the J gene end by 6 bases; junction bases not matched to a gene: 7. CDR3: CASTPDRAHGYTF. Written as DNA, the CDR3 is TGTGCCAGCACCCCGGACAGGGCCCATGGCTACACCTTC.

The chain couples TRBV6-5 to TRBJ1-5; possibly TRBD1 for D (5 bases). CDR1 is MNHEY, CDR2 SVGAGI, per germline. Trimming left V 4 bases short and J 6 bases short, with 16 bases between. The CDR3 sequence is 15 residues long. The CDR3 region has the DNA TGTGCCAGCAGTTTGCAGGGACTTCAAACTCAGCCCCAGCATTTT. This gives the protein CASSLQGLQTQPQHF.

The rearrangement joins TRBV5-1 to TRBJ2-5; 9 nucleotides match TRBD1. Germline trimming cut 0 bases from V and 1 base from J; bases unmatched to any gene: 4. CDR1 SGHRS and CDR2 YFSETQ come from the germline V gene. The CDR3 sequence is 16 residues long. CDR3 sequence reads: CASSLGDRVSQETQYF. The CDR3 DNA is TGCGCCAGCAGCTTGGGGGACAGGGTGAGCCAAGAGACCCAGTACTTC.

This CDR3 is CASSSLRGTQYF. DNA of the CDR3: TGTGCCAGCAGTTCCCTCCGCGGGACCCAGTACTTC. The chain combines TRBV6-2 or TRBV6-3 with TRBJ2-5; D is unclear. Trimming took off 4 bases at V and 7 bases at J, with 10 bases between the two ends. This CDR3 is built from 12 residues. CDR1 is MNHEY and CDR2 is SVGEGT in the germline V gene.

The chain employs TRBV27 and TRBJ2-3; weak D call: TRBD1 (6 bases). The V gene lost 8 bases and the J gene lost 5 bases, with 20 bases spanning the gap. This CDR3 comprises 15 residues. Germline V gene sequence: CDR1 MNHEY, CDR2 SMNVEV (reference sequence). The CDR3 loop reads CASAAIRGEVDTQYF. The CDR3 DNA reads as TGTGCCAGCGCAGCAATCAGGGGAGAAGTAGATACGCAGTATTTT.

The chain links TRBV3-1 (or the pseudogene TRBV3-2) to TRBJ1-3; D gene unclear. CDR3 size: 15 residues. Germline values: CDR1 LGHDT, CDR2 YNNKEL (reference sequence). V lost 0 bases, J lost 0 bases, and 6 bases lay in between. CDR3 nucleotides: TGTGCCAGCAGCCAAGAAATCAGCTCTGGAAACACCATATATTTT. This gives the protein CASSQEISSGNTIYF.

The chain combines TRBV10-3 with TRBJ1-1; the match to TRBD1 covers 9 bases. Trimming at V came to 10 bases and at J to 1 base, leaving 7 bases not matched to a gene. Germline lookup yields CDR1 ENHRY and CDR2 SYGVKD. This CDR3 is 14 amino acids long. CDR3 loop: CATGQGNRNTEAFF. DNA for the CDR3: TGTGCCACCGGACAGGGGAACCGGAACACTGAAGCTTTCTTT.

J is TRBJ2-4 and V is TRBV14; a possible D gene is TRBD2 (5 bases). This CDR3 has 15 residues. Germline CDR1 and CDR2: SGHDN and FVKESK. V lost 0 bases to trimming and J lost 11 bases, with 17 bases between them. CDR3 DNA sequence: TGTGCCAGCAGCCAAGATCGAGTCGGCCGGGAAGTTCAGTACTTC. It translates to CASSQDRVGREVQYF.